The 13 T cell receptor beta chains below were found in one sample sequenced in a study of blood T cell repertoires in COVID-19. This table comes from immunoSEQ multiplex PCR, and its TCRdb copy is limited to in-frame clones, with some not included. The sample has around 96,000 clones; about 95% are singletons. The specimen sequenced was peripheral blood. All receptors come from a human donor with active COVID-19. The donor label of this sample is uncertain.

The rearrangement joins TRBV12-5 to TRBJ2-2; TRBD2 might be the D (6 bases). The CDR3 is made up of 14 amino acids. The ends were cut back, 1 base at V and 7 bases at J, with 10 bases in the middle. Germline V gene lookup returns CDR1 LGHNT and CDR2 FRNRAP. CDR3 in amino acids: CASGLEGGFGELFF. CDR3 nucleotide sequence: TGTGCTAGTGGTTTGGAAGGAGGGTTCGGGGAGCTGTTTTTT.

The CDR3 coding sequence is TGTGCCACCAGCAGGGAAGGACAGGGCTACGAGCAGTACTTC. Amino acids: CATSREGQGYEQYF. The chain is built from TRBV15 and TRBJ2-7; 8 nucleotides agree with TRBD1. Germline CDR1 reads LNHNV; CDR2 reads YYDKDF (reference sequence). The CDR3 length is 14 residues. Losses at the gene ends were 3 bases for V and 3 bases for J; bases not matched to a gene: 4.

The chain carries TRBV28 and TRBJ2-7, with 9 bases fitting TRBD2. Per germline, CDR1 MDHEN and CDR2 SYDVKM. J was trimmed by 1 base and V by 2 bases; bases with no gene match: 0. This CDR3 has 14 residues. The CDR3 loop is CASSLAGGSYEQYF. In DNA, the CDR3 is TGTGCCAGCAGTTTAGCGGGAGGGTCCTACGAGCAGTACTTC.

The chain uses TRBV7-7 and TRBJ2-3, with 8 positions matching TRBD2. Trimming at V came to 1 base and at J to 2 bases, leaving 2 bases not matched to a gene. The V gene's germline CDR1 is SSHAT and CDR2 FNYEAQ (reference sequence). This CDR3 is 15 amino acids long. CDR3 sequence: CASSLVAGNTDTQYF. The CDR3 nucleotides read TGTGCCAGCAGCTTAGTAGCGGGGAACACAGATACGCAGTATTTT.

CDR3 amino acids: CASSRTGATNEKLFF. The CDR3, as DNA: TGTGCCAGCAGCCGCACAGGTGCAACTAATGAAAAACTGTTTTTT. The V gene is TRBV5-5, the J gene TRBJ1-4, with a weak D call TRBD1 (5 bases). V was cut by 4 bases and J by 0 bases, with 10 bases left in between. This CDR3 is 15 amino acids long. Germline V gives CDR1 SGHKS, CDR2 YYEKEE (reference sequence).

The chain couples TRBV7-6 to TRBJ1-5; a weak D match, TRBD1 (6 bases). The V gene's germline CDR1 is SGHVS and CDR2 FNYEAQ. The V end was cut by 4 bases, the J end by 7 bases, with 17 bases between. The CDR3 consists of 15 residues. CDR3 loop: CASSSDTGWGQPQHF. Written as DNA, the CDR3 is TGTGCCAGCAGCTCCGATACAGGGTGGGGACAGCCCCAGCATTTT.

CDR3 protein: CASSLSSSYNEQFF. The DNA for the CDR3 is TGTGCCAGCAGCTTATCCAGCTCCTACAATGAGCAGTTCTTC. The chain links TRBV5-4 to TRBJ2-1; D not resolved. Trimming left V 2 bases short and J 0 bases short, with 6 bases between. The germline V gene has CDR1 SGHNT and CDR2 YYREEE (reference sequence). CDR3 length: 14 amino acids.

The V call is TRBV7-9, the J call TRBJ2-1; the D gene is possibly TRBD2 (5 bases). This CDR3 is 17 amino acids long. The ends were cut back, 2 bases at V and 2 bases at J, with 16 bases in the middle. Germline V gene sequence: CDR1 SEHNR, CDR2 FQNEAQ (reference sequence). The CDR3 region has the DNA TGTGCCAGCAGCTTATATTTGGGAGAAGGGACCTACAATGAGCAGTTCTTC. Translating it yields CASSLYLGEGTYNEQFF.

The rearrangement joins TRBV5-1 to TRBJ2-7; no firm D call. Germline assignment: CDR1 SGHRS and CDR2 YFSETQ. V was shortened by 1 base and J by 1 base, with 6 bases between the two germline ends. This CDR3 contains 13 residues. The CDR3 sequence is CASSLTDSYEQYF. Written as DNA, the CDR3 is TGCGCCAGCAGCTTGACAGATTCCTACGAGCAGTACTTC. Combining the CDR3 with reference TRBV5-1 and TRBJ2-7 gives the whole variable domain KAGVTQTPRYLIKTRGQQVTLSCSPISGHRSVSWYQQTPGQGLQFLFEYFSETQRNKGNFPGRFSGRQFSNSRSEMNVSTLELGDSALYLCASSLTDSYEQYFGPGTRLTVT.

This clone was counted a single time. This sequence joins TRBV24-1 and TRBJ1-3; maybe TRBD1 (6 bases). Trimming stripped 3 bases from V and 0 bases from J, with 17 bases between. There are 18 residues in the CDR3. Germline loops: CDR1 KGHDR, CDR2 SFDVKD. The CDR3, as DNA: TGTGCCACCAGTGATCCCCGGGGGGACACTGTCTCTGGAAACACCATATATTTT. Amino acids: CATSDPRGDTVSGNTIYF.

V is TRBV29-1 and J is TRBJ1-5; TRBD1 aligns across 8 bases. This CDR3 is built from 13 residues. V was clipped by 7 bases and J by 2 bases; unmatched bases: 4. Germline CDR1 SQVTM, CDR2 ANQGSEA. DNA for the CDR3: TGCAGCGCCGGGGGACAGGGCAATCAGCCCCAGCATTTT. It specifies CSAGGQGNQPQHF.

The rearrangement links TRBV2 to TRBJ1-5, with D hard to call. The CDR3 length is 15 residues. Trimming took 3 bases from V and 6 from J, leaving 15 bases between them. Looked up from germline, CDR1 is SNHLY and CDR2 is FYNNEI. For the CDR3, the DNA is TGTGCCAGCAGTGATTTCGGTATGTCGGGTCAGCCCCAGCATTTT. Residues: CASSDFGMSGQPQHF.

The CDR3 nucleotides read TGTGCCAGCAGTCGTCTGGGACTAGCCAAACGGGGGGATACGCAGTATTTT. It yields the protein CASSRLGLAKRGDTQYF. The V gene is TRBV28, the J gene TRBJ2-3, with 9 bases matching TRBD2. CDR3 size: 17 residues. V trimming: 5 bases; J trimming: 6 bases; junction bases outside the gene matches: 15. Germline V CDR1 and CDR2: MDHEN, SYDVKM.